This T cell receptor (beta chain) originates from a study of cytotoxic CD8 clonotypes in ibrutinib-treated CLL (dated by TCRdb to the early 2020s). In terms of the full investigation: The cohort had eleven to twelve relapsed/refractory and around 15 treatment-naive patients; some 17 were IGHV unmutated. Responses were partial in 24 patients and complete in 2; after median about 70 months follow-up, some 15 stayed in remission and about twelve progressed. Response samples were taken after a median of approximately 12 months on treatment, ranging from about 6 to 36 months. On average, each sample had roughly 230,000 productive templates and roughly 95,000 productive rearrangements. Longitudinal samples were obtainable from about 30% of the roughly 86 participants in the trial. Cryopreserved peripheral blood mononuclear cells were collected at three points: before therapy, at response, and at either sustained remission or disease progression.

This clone showed up just once. Its antigen has not been determined. No qualities accompany the bases; no much larger clone lies one base away. On a MiSeq, deep resolution sequencing aimed for a depth between 1 in 1 million and 1 in 200,000 T cells, with each clonotype covered approximately 9.2x on average. TCR beta libraries were generated with the immunoSEQ hsTCRB Kit. Concerning the study's data processing: ImmunoSEQ Data Assistant and ImmunoSEQ Analyzer were used for data analysis, and V, D and J genes were assigned according to IMGT definitions. Clonality was computed as one minus normalized Shannon entropy of productive rearrangement frequencies, ranging from 0 to 1. Only overrepresented clonotypes making up at least 0.05% of the repertoire of each patient were included in the public clonotype analysis. Repertoires from more than ten age-matched healthy donors in immuneACCESS were used as clonality controls. TCRdb mirrors the immuneACCESS table, restricted to in-frame sequences. Some clones are absent from its copies; in checked studies, under half trace to an unresolved V gene, and the reason for the others is unknown. V and J calls and clone size are as listed in that table; D and trimming were resolved from the DNA. This sample comprises under 30,000 clones, approximately 57% of them detected only once. The ten biggest clones cover around 5% of the sample.

Beyond this particular receptor, the publication reports: Public clonotypes were rare and either shrank or stayed stable during treatment, and the rise in clonality at ibrutinib response reflected expansion of private clonotypes. At ibrutinib response clonality went up, during sustained remission it held steady, and at progression it dropped back toward baseline. Lymph node repertoires were not examined, and the timing of sampling was not matched between patients in sustained remission and those whose disease progressed. Baseline clonality was found to be higher than that of age-matched healthy donors and was strongly correlated with circulating CD8+ T-cell counts.

CDR1 and CDR2, per the germline V gene, are SGHVS and FNYEAQ. V drops 0 bases and J drops 4 bases, leaving 2 bases in between. From cysteine to phenylalanine, the CDR3 is 12 amino acids long. Of all the DNA, just the CDR3 is kept, 36 bases in frame from base 1. For TCR beta library preparation, around 2 micrograms of genomic DNA were isolated from cryopreserved PBMCs. Longitudinal blood samples from CLL patients on ibrutinib monotherapy were analyzed using high-throughput TCR beta sequencing. Patients were enrolled in a phase 2 open-label single-center ibrutinib monotherapy trial. The chain employs TRBV7-6 and TRBJ2-3; the D gene is not confidently resolved. This sequence was found in a human donor with chronic lymphocytic leukemia. The source material was PBMCs, sampled before ibrutinib treatment. At the DNA level, the sequence is TGTGCCAGCAGCTTAGCCCCAGATACGCAGTATTTT. This sequence encodes CASSLAPDTQYF.